Sequencing of this TCR beta chain was carried out in a study of cytomegalovirus exposure and HLA in healthy donors. Donors consisted of healthy bone marrow donors. After removal of 4 bases from V and 3 bases from J, the junction contained 4 bases not matched to a gene. This CDR3 has 15 amino acids. The germline CDR1 and CDR2 sequences are LGHNA and YSLEER. 60 Vbeta and 13 Jbeta primers were used in PCR. Assay: immunoSEQ multiplex PCR; the TCRdb copy retains only in-frame clones and omits some. This table has over 150,000 clones, around 83% appearing once. The sample holds a few counts of this clone. This clonotype was sampled from a man over 45 in good health and CMV-seronegative. The sequencing input was PBMCs. This chain links TRBV4-3 with TRBJ1-4, with 8 positions matching TRBD1. The CDR3 DNA is TGCGCCAGCAGCCCCCCGGGACAGGCTAATGAAAAACTGTTTTTT. It specifies CASSPPGQANEKLFF.